Below, 12 T cell receptor beta chains from the same sample are listed, as sequenced in a study of blood T cell repertoires in COVID-19 (dated by TCRdb to between 2020 and 2021). Libraries were made using the immunoSEQ multiplex PCR assay. TCRdb obtained this table from immuneACCESS and retained in-frame rearrangements with V and J assigned. These tables miss some clones; where compared with another copy, unresolved V genes account for less than half of the shortfall, and the remainder is unexplained. This sample is represented by about 120,000 clones; 85% of them were singletons. Roughly 10% of the sample comes from the top ten. The source material was peripheral blood. These receptor sequences come from an older man with acute or convalescent COVID-19.

V and J are TRBV10-3 and TRBJ2-1; 12 bases match TRBD2. J gave up 8 bases and V 6 bases, and 14 bases lay outside the gene matches. The CDR3 is made up of 17 amino acids. Per germline, CDR1 ENHRY and CDR2 SYGVKD. The CDR3 sequence is CAIRPGLAGEFMHEQFF. The CDR3, as DNA: TGTGCCATCAGGCCGGGACTAGCGGGCGAATTTATGCATGAGCAGTTCTTC.

The chain recombines TRBV13 with TRBJ2-1, with 8 bases identical to TRBD2. Germline CDR1 reads PRHDT; CDR2 reads FYEKMQ (reference sequence). Losses at the gene ends were 1 base for V and 7 bases for J; bases not matched to a gene: 3. The CDR3 totals 14 residues. DNA of the CDR3: TGTGCCAGCAGCTTAGCGGGGGGGCTTAATGAGCAGTTCTTC. It codes for CASSLAGGLNEQFF.

This chain uses TRBV3-1 (or the pseudogene TRBV3-2) with TRBJ2-2; 12 nucleotides agree with TRBD2. V gave up 0 bases and J gave up 0 bases; unmatched junction bases: 8. CDR1 LGHDT and CDR2 YNNKEL come from the germline V gene (reference sequence). The CDR3 loop spans 20 amino acids. CDR3: CASSQESGTSGPANTGELFF. CDR3 nucleotides: TGTGCCAGCAGCCAAGAATCCGGGACTAGCGGGCCGGCGAACACCGGGGAGCTGTTTTTT.

This rearrangement joins TRBV28 to TRBJ1-5; a possible D gene is TRBD1 (6 bases). CDR3 length: 16 amino acids. Trimming stripped 4 bases from V and 2 bases from J, with 15 bases between. Looked up from germline, CDR1 is MDHEN and CDR2 is SYDVKM. The CDR3 is CASSSSLGQRNQPQHF. The DNA of the CDR3 is TGTGCCAGCAGTTCAAGTCTGGGACAACGCAATCAGCCCCAGCATTTT.

This clone was counted once. The chain is built from TRBV28 and TRBJ1-2; no firm D call. From germline, CDR1 is MDHEN and CDR2 SYDVKM. The CDR3 sequence is 11 residues long. V was cut by 8 bases and J by 6 bases, with 10 bases left in between. CDR3 in amino acids: CASASVDGYTF. CDR3 bases: TGTGCCAGCGCGAGTGTGGATGGCTACACCTTC.

The V gene is TRBV19, the J gene TRBJ1-6, with D unresolved. The germline gives CDR1 LNHDA, CDR2 SQIVND (reference sequence). The CDR3 has 14 residues. V was pared by 6 bases and J by 1 base, with 7 bases between. This CDR3 reads CASREGSYNSPLHF. In DNA, the CDR3 is TGTGCCAGTAGAGAGGGATCCTATAATTCACCCCTCCACTTT.

The chain carries TRBV28 and TRBJ1-2, with D tentatively TRBD1 (6 bases). The CDR3 loop spans 12 amino acids. CDR1 MDHEN and CDR2 SYDVKM come from the germline V gene. V was cut by 5 bases and J by 7 bases, with 11 bases left in between. The CDR3 DNA follows: TGTGCCAGCAGTAAGGGACATGGTGGCTACACCTTC. It yields the protein CASSKGHGGYTF.

The rearrangement joins TRBV2 to TRBJ2-1; D is perhaps TRBD2 (5 bases). The CDR3 loop spans 17 amino acids. Trimming took off 4 bases at V and 9 bases at J, with 25 bases between the two ends. CDR1 is SNHLY and CDR2 is FYNNEI in the germline V gene. The CDR3 sequence: CASSVDLFYPRDTEQFF. The DNA of the CDR3 is TGTGCCAGCAGTGTCGACTTGTTTTACCCCCGGGATACTGAGCAGTTCTTC.

V is TRBV10-3 and J is TRBJ1-4; D may be TRBD1 (5 bases). This CDR3 region has 13 residues. Trimming pared 3 bases from V and 7 bases from J, leaving 9 bases between. Germline loops: CDR1 ENHRY, CDR2 SYGVKD. CDR3 residues: CAISDQGGEKLFF. The CDR3 DNA follows: TGTGCCATCAGTGACCAGGGCGGTGAAAAACTGTTTTTT.

The V gene is TRBV5-1, the J gene TRBJ2-2; possibly TRBD1 for D (6 bases). Germline V CDR1 and CDR2: SGHRS, YFSETQ. The CDR3 is 15 residues long. The ends were cut back, 2 bases at V and 0 bases at J, with 8 bases in the middle. Here the CDR3 DNA reads TGCGCCAGCAGCTTTGACAGGCCGAACACCGGGGAGCTGTTTTTT. It specifies CASSFDRPNTGELFF.

The chain couples TRBV2 to TRBJ1-5; no reliable D call. Trimming took off 6 bases at V and 5 bases at J, with 14 bases between the two ends. The CDR3 loop spans 14 amino acids. Germline CDR1 is SNHLY and CDR2 is FYNNEI. The DNA of the CDR3 is TGTGCCAGCAGCCGGGGAGCAGGTTATCAGCCCCAGCATTTT. This sequence encodes CASSRGAGYQPQHF. Looking up the rest from reference TRBV2 and TRBJ1-5 gives the full variable domain: EPEVTQTPSHQVTQMGQEVILRCVPISNHLYFYWYRQILGQKVEFLVSFYNNEISEKSEIFDDQFSVERPDGSNFTLKIRSTKLEDSAMYFCASSRGAGYQPQHFGDGTRLSIL.

The genes are TRBV7-9 and TRBJ2-5; D possibly corresponds to TRBD1 (5 bases). Germline values: CDR1 SEHNR, CDR2 FQNEAQ (reference sequence). Between the trimmed V and J ends, which lost 5 bases and 7 bases, there was a span of 17 bases. This CDR3 region has 14 residues. CDR3 nucleotides: TGTGCCAGCAGCCCCGCGAAGGTCCAGGGGACCCAGTACTTC. It specifies CASSPAKVQGTQYF.